The clone carrying this TCR beta chain came up many times. The target antigen is unknown. The data originate from a study of beta chain features in type 1 diabetes. Study-wide points: Moderate but significant shortening of TCRB CDR3s was recorded in all four CD4+ subsets from Type 1 diabetes patients. TCRB repertoires of naive, central memory and Treg cells appeared more similar among patients than among healthy donors.

One heparinised blood draw, averaging about 116 mL, came from each donor. CD4+ naive, central memory, regulatory and stem cell-like memory cells were sorted via CD45RO/CCR7/CD25/CD127/CD95/CD27. Sorted populations were all over 95% pure. Germline V CDR1 and CDR2: KGHSH, LQKENI. The CDR3 consists of 15 residues. Between the trimmed V and J ends, which lost 3 bases and 2 bases, there was a span of 10 bases. TCRB transcripts that were expressed got sequenced, as all of the isolated RNA had been reverse transcribed. Profiled with immunoSEQ multiplex PCR; TCRdb holds only in-frame clones, not every one. The table has about 370,000 clones, around a tenth seen once.

V usage is TRBV18 and J usage is TRBJ2-2; D not certain. This TCR derives from a man aged 25 to 40 with type 1 diabetes. Sequencing was done on a sample of central memory CD4+ T cells from blood. Written as DNA, the CDR3 is TGTGCCAGCTCACCCGTCTCGGATAACACCGGGGAGCTGTTTTTT. This codes for CASSPVSDNTGELFF.